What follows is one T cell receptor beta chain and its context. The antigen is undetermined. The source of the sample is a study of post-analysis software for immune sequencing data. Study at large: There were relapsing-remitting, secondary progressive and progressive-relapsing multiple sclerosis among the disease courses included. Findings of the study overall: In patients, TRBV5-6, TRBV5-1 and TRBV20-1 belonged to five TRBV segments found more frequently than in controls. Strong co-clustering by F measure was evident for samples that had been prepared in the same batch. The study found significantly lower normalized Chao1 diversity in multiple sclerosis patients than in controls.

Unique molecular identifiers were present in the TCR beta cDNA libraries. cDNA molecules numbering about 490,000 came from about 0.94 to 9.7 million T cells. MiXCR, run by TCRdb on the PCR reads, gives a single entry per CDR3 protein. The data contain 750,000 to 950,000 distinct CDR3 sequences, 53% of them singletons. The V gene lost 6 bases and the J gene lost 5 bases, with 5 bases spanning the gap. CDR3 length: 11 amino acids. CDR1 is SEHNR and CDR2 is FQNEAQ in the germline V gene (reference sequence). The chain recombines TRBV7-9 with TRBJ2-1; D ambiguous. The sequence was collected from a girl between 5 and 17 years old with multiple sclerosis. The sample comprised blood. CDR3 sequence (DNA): TGTGCCAGCAGATCCAACAATGAGCAGTTCTTC. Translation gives CASRSNNEQFF. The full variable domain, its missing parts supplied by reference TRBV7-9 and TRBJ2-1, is DTGVSQNPRHKITKRGQNVTFRCDPISEHNRLYWYRQTLGQGPEFLTYFQNEAQLEKSRLLSDRFSAERPKGSFSTLEIQRTEQGDSAMYLCASRSNNEQFFGPGTRLTVL.